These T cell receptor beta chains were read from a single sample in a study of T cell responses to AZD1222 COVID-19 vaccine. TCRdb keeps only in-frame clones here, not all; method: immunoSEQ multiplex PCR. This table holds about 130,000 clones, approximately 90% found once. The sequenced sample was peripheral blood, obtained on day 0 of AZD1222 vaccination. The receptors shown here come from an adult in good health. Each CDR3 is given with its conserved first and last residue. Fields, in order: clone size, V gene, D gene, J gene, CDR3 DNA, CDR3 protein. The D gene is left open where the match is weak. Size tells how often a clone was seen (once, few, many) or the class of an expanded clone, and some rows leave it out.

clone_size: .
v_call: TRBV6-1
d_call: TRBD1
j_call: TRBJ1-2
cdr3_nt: TGTGCCAGCAGTGAGAGCATTCAGGGGGACGGCTACACCTTC
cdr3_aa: CASSESIQGDGYTF

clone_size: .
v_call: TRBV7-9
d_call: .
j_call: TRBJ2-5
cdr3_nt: TGTGCCAGCAGCTTAGGCGGCAGCAAAGGGGAGACCCAGTACTTC
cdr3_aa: CASSLGGSKGETQYF

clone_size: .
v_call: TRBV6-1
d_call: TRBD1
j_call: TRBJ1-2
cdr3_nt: TGTGCCAGCAGTGAAGCGACAGGGGCTCGATATGGCTACACCTTC
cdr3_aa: CASSEATGARYGYTF

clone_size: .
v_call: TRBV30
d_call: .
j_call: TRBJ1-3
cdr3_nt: TGTGCCTGGAGTGCGGGGGGACTCGGAAACACCATATATTTT
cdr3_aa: CAWSAGGLGNTIYF

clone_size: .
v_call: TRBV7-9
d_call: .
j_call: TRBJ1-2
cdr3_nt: TGTGCCAGCAGCCCGTGGGGGCGCGACTATGGCTACACCTTC
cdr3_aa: CASSPWGRDYGYTF

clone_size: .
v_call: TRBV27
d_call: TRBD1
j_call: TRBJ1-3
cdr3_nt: TGTGCCAGCAGTTTTTCCCAGGGGGGTGGAAACACCATATATTTT
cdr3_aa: CASSFSQGGGNTIYF

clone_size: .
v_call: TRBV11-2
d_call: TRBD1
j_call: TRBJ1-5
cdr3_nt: TGTGCCAGCAGCCCTGACAGGGTGAGGGGCAATCAGCCCCAGCATTTT
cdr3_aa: CASSPDRVRGNQPQHF

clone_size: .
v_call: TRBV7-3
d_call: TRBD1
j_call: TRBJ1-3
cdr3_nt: TGTGCCAGCAGCAACAGGGGCCCTACTTCGACTGGAAACACCATATATTTT
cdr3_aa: CASSNRGPTSTGNTIYF

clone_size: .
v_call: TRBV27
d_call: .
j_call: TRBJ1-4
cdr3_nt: TGTGCCAGCAGTCCCCCCCGGGGGGTGGAAAAACTGTTTTTT
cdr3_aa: CASSPPRGVEKLFF

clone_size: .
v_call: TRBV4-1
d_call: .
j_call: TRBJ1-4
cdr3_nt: TGCGCCAGCAGCCAAGCCTCGCAGAATGAAAAACTGTTTTTT
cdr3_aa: CASSQASQNEKLFF

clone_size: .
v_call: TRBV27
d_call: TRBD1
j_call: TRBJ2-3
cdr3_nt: TGTGCCAGCAGTTTAGGGACAGGGGGTTTCGCAGATACGCAGTATTTT
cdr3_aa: CASSLGTGGFADTQYF

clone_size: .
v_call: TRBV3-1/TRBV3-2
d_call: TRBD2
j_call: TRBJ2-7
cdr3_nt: TGTGCCAGCAGCCAGCAGAGCGGGAGAGACTACGAGCAGTACTTC
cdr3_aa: CASSQQSGRDYEQYF

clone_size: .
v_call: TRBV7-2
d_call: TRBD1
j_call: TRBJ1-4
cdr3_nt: TGTGCCAGCAGCGCCCGACAGGGCGGGGAAAAACTGTTTTTT
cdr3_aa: CASSARQGGEKLFF

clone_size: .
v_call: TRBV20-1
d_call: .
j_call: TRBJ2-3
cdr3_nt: TGCAGTGCTAGTACACTCGGGGCCGCAGATACGCAGTATTTT
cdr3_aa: CSASTLGAADTQYF

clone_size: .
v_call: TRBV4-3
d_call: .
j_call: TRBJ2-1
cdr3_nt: TGCGCCAGCAGCCAAACTAGGGCCTCCTACAATGAGCAGTTCTTC
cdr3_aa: CASSQTRASYNEQFF

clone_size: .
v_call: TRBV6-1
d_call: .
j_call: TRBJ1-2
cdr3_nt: TGTGCCAGCAGTGAAGCGGCGGGTAACTATGGCTACACCTTC
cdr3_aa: CASSEAAGNYGYTF

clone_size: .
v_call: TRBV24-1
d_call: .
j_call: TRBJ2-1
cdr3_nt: TGTGCCACCAGCGGGACACCCTACAATGAGCAGTTCTTC
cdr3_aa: CATSGTPYNEQFF

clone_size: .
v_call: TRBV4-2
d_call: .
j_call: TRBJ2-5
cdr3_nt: TGTGCCAGCAGCCCAGCGAATAGCGGATTCCAAGAGACCCAGTACTTC
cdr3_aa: CASSPANSGFQETQYF

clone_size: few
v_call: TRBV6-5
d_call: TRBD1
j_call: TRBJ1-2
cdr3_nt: TGTGCCAGCAGTTATGCGACAGGGGGCGATGGCTACACCTTC
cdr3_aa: CASSYATGGDGYTF

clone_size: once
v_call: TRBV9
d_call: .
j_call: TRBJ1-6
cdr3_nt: TGTGCCAGCAGCGTCGCCCTCTTGGATTCACCCCTCCACTTT
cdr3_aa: CASSVALLDSPLHF

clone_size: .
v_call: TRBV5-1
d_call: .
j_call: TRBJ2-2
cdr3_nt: TGCGCCAGCAGCTTGTCGGGGTTGGGTACCGGGGAGCTGTTTTTT
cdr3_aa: CASSLSGLGTGELFF

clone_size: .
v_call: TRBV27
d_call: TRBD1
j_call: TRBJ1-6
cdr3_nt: TGTGCCAGCAGTTCGGACAGGGGATATTCACCCCTCCACTTT
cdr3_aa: CASSSDRGYSPLHF

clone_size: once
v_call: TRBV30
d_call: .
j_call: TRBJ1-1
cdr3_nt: TGTGCCTGGAGTATATCCGCGCTGAACACTGAAGCTTTCTTT
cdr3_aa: CAWSISALNTEAFF

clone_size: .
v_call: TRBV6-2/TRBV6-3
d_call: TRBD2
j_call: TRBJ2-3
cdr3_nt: TGTGCCAGCAGCGACCGGACTAGCGGGGGACATACGCAGTATTTT
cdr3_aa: CASSDRTSGGHTQYF

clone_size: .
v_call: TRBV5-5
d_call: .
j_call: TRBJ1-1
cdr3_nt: TGTGCCAGCAGCTGGGGGGCGGCGGGGAGCACTGAAGCTTTCTTT
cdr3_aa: CASSWGAAGSTEAFF

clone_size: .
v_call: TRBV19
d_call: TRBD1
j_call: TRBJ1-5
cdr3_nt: TGTGCCAGTAGTATAGTCGGAGGACAGGTCAATCAGCCCCAGCATTTT
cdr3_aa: CASSIVGGQVNQPQHF

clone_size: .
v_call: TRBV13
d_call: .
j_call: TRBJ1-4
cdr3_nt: TGTGCCAGCAGCTTACAGGCTAATGAAAAACTGTTTTTT
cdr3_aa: CASSLQANEKLFF

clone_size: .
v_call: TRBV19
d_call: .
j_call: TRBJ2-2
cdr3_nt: TGTGCCAGTAGTATAGGCGGCGGGGTCGCCGTCGGGGAGCTGTTTTTT
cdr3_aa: CASSIGGGVAVGELFF

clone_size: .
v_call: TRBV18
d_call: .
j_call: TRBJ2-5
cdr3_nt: TGTGCCAGCTCACCCTCGGACAGCGCCGGGGAGACCCAGTACTTC
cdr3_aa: CASSPSDSAGETQYF

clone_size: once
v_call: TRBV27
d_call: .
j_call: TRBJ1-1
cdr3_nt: TGTGCCAGCAGTTCCTTGGAGGGGATACAAGCTTTCTTT
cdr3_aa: CASSSLEGIQAFF

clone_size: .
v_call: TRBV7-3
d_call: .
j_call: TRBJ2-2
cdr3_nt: TGTGCCAGCAGCTTAAGTCGTTCAGGGAACACCGGGGAGCTGTTTTTT
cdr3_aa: CASSLSRSGNTGELFF

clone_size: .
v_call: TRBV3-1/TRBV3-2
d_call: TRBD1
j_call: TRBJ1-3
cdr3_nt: TGTGCCAGCAGCCGGACCCTCGTTTCAACAGGGGGCCTATCTGGAAACACCATATATTTT
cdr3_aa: CASSRTLVSTGGLSGNTIYF

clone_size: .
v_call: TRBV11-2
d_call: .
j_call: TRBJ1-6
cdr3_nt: TGTGCCAGCAGCTTAGTCAGAAATTCACCCCTCCACTTT
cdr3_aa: CASSLVRNSPLHF

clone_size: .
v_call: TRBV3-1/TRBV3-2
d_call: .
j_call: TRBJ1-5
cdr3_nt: TGTGCCAGCAGCCAAGGGGACAATCAGCCCCAGCATTTT
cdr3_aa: CASSQGDNQPQHF

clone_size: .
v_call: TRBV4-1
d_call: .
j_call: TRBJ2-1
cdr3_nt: TGCGCCAGCAGCCCGACCCCCGGACGGATATACAATGAGCAGTTCTTC
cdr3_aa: CASSPTPGRIYNEQFF

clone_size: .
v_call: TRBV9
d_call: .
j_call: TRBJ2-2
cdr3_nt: TGTGCCAGCAGCGTAGTTTCGGAGGGGGGTGCCGGGGAGCTGTTTTTT
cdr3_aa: CASSVVSEGGAGELFF

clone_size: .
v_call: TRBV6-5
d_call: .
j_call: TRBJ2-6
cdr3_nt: TGTGCCAGCAGTCCCCAGGGGTCTGGGGCCAACGTCCTGACTTTC
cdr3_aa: CASSPQGSGANVLTF

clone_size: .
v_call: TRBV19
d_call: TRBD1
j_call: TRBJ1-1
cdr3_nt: TGTGCCACAATGGTAGACAGGGTGAACACTGAAGCTTTCTTT
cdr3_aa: CATMVDRVNTEAFF

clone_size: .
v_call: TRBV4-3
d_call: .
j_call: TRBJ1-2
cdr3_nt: TGCGCCAGCAGCCAAGCCCAGGGCTTTGGCTACACCTTC
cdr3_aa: CASSQAQGFGYTF

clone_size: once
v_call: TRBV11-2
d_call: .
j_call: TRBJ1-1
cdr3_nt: TGTGCCAGCAGACCGAACTTCCGGGACATGGGCACTGAAGCTTTCTTT
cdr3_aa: CASRPNFRDMGTEAFF

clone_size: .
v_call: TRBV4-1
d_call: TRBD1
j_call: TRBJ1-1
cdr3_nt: TGCGCCAGCAGCCAAGATGGACAGGGAATGAACACTGAAGCTTTCTTT
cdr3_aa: CASSQDGQGMNTEAFF

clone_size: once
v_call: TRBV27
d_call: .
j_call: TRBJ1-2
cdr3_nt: TGTGCCAGCAGTTATAGCAGCCATAACTATGGCTACACCTTC
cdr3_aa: CASSYSSHNYGYTF

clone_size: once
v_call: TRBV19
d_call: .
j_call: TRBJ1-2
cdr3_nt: TGTGCCAGTAGTAATGAATACTATGGCTACACCTTC
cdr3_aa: CASSNEYYGYTF

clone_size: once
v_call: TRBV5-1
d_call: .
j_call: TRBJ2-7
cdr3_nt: TGCGCCAGCAGCTTGGGGCAGGGACTCTCCTACGAGCAGTACTTC
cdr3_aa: CASSLGQGLSYEQYF

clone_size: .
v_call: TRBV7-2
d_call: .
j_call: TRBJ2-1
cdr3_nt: TGTGCCAGCAGACCACAACAAAGCTCCTACAATGAGCAGTTCTTC
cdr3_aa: CASRPQQSSYNEQFF

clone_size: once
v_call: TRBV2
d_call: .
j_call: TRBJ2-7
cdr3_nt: TGTGCCAGCAGTGAAGAGGGGATTCTTGGCTACGAGCAGTACTTC
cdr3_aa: CASSEEGILGYEQYF

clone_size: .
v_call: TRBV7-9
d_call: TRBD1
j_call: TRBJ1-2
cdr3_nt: TGTGCCAGCAGCGTACTTGGGACAGCACCAACGGATAACTATGGCTACACCTTC
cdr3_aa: CASSVLGTAPTDNYGYTF

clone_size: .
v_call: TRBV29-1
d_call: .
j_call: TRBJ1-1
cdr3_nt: TGCAGCGTTGAGTGGGGTAGGTCCTTGGGGAACACTGAAGCTTTCTTT
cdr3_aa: CSVEWGRSLGNTEAFF

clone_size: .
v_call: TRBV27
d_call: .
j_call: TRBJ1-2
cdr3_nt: TGTGCCAGCAGTTATGTGGCGGGCAATGTTGGAGGCTACACCTTC
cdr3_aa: CASSYVAGNVGGYTF

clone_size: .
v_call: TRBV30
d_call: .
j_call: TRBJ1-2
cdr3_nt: TGTGCCTGGTGGAGGGGTGGCTACACCTTC
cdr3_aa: CAWWRGGYTF

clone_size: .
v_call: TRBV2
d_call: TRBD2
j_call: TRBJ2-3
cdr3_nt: TGTGCCAGCAGTGACGGGACTAGCTTGGGAGAGGAGCAGTATTTT
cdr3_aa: CASSDGTSLGEEQYF

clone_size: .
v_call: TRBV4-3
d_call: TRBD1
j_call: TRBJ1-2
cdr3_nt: TGCGCCAGCAGCCAACGACAGGGACGTGGCTACACCTTC
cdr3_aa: CASSQRQGRGYTF

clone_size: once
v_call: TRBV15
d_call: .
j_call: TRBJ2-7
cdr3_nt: TGTGCCACCAGCAGAGATGGCCAGGACTACGAGCAGTACTTC
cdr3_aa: CATSRDGQDYEQYF

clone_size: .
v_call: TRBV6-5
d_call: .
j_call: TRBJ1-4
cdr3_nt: TGTGCCAGCAGTTATTATAGGGGTGAAAAACTGTTTTTT
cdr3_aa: CASSYYRGEKLFF

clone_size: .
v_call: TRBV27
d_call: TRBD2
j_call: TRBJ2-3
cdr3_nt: TGTGCCAGCTGGACTAGCGGGGTGGATACGCAGTATTTT
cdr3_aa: CASWTSGVDTQYF